The entry that follows covers one T cell receptor beta chain sequence. The data were taken from a study of blood T cell repertoires in COVID-19. The CDR3 has 14 residues. Germline-derived CDR1 and CDR2 are ENHRY and SYGVKD. The trim removed 0 bases at V and 2 bases at J, leaving 0 bases unmatched. Measured with immunoSEQ multiplex PCR; TCRdb has only the in-frame clones, and not every one. The sample records 150,000 or so clones, around four fifths being singletons. The TCR was taken from a middle-aged man who had recovered from COVID-19. The rearrangement links TRBV10-3 to TRBJ2-5, with 7 positions matching TRBD1. Sequenced: peripheral blood. CDR3 region: CAISESGQQETQYF. In nucleotides, the CDR3 is TGTGCCATCAGTGAGTCGGGACAGCAAGAGACCCAGTACTTC.